This T cell receptor (beta chain) came from a study of T cells in Graves' hyperthyroidism and ophthalmopathy. This clonotype occurred many times. V lost 6 bases, J lost 0 bases, and 12 bases lay in between. CDR3 length: 13 residues. The germline V gene has CDR1 DFQATT and CDR2 SNEGSKA (reference sequence). RNA transcripts were the template for amplifying TCR beta CDR3 regions. The HTBI set primed first-round TCR CDR3 RT-PCR. TCRdb fed the multiplex PCR reads into MiXCR, producing one record per CDR3 protein. The sample carries approximately 420,000 distinct CDR3 sequences, 15% recorded once. The authors deemed Graves' hyperthyroidism stable absent ophthalmopathy progression within 18 months. Thyroid ultrasound, orbital computed tomography, clinical symptoms, and serum thyroxine and TRAb underpinned diagnoses.

The clonotype comes from a woman younger than 45 with Graves' hyperthyroidism. This chain connects TRBV20-1 to TRBJ2-7; TRBD1 is a possible D gene (5 bases). The specimen sequenced was blood. CDR3 sequence reads: CSAYKDNSYEQYF. The CDR3 coding sequence is TGCAGTGCCTATAAGGACAACTCCTACGAGCAGTACTTC.